Listed below are T cell receptor beta chains from one sample, sequenced in a study of technical replicates of blood from a few donors. Method: immunoSEQ multiplex PCR; TCRdb's copy keeps in-frame clones and lacks some. Seen here are tens of thousands of clones, roughly 98% observed once, and the top ten hold approximately 0.17%. Sample: T cells isolated from PBMCs. The receptors come from a human donor in good health. CDR3s include the opening cysteine and the closing phenylalanine or tryptophan. The D gene is left open where the match is weak. Clone size is stated in some rows and not others, as once, few, many or a class when expanded.

j_call d_call v_call clone_size cdr3_nt cdr3_aa
TRBJ2-7 . TRBV7-8 once TGTGCCAGCAGCTTCGGTTTGGCAGAGACTTACGAGCAGTACTTC CASSFGLAETYEQYF
TRBJ1-1 TRBD1 TRBV4-1 . TGCGCCAGCAGCCCCTTTGGACAGGGGGCGCTTGGGACTGAAGCTTTCTTT CASSPFGQGALGTEAFF
TRBJ1-5 TRBD1 TRBV28 once TGTGCCAGCAGTCCCCGACAGGGGCTCTCTGACCCAAATAGCAATCAGCCCCAGCATTTT CASSPRQGLSDPNSNQPQHF
TRBJ2-3 TRBD1 TRBV25-1 once TGTGCCAGCAGTCTCCGGGACAGGCCAGATACGCAGTATTTT CASSLRDRPDTQYF
TRBJ1-4 . TRBV7-8 . TGTGCCAGCAGCTTAGACTCCAAGGGGGCAACTAATGAAAAACTGTTTTTT CASSLDSKGATNEKLFF
TRBJ2-1 . TRBV7-9 . TGTGCCAGCAGCTTACTAGCGCGGGACGGCGATGAGCAGTTCTTC CASSLLARDGDEQFF
TRBJ1-4 . TRBV28 . TGTGCCAGCAGTCCAGGGCCCCTTAATGAAAAACTGTTTTTT CASSPGPLNEKLFF
TRBJ1-5 . TRBV4-1 . TGCGCCAGCAGCTTCCGCCGGGGCAGCGGGGGACAGCCCCAGCATTTT CASSFRRGSGGQPQHF
TRBJ2-1 TRBD1 TRBV12-5 few TGTGCTAGTGCCATTACAGGGGGTTGGGACAATGAGCAGTTCTTC CASAITGGWDNEQFF
TRBJ2-6 TRBD1 TRBV7-3 . TGTGCCAGCAGCACACAGGGGTTCTTGGGGGCCAACGTCCTGACTTTC CASSTQGFLGANVLTF
TRBJ1-2 TRBD1 TRBV15 . TGTGCCACCGGGACAGGGGACTATGGCTACACCTTC CATGTGDYGYTF
TRBJ2-3 TRBD2 TRBV5-1 . TGCGCCAGCAGCCGGACCAGGGAAAGCGGGAGGGCGGAAGATACGCAGTATTTT CASSRTRESGRAEDTQYF
TRBJ1-2 . TRBV11-3 . TGTGCCAGCAGCTTAACATGGTCGCCCGAGGTTTATGGCTACACCTTC CASSLTWSPEVYGYTF
TRBJ2-1 . TRBV4-1 once TGCGCCAGCAGCCAACGGGGGACCCGCGATGAGCAGTTCTTC CASSQRGTRDEQFF
TRBJ1-2 . TRBV28 . TGTGCCAGCACCCCCACCGATTGGGTCAGGGCTTCGGCTTCCGGCTACACCTTC CASTPTDWVRASASGYTF
TRBJ2-3 . TRBV7-9 . TGTGCCAGCAGCTTCGGTCAGGTCGGTGCAGTCACGCAGTATTTT CASSFGQVGAVTQYF
TRBJ2-2 . TRBV11-3 . TGTGCCAGCAGCTTAGTCGTAGCGATTTGGGCCACCGGGGAGCTGTTTTTT CASSLVVAIWATGELFF
TRBJ2-3 . TRBV28 . TGTGCCAGCAGAATTCCAAAGGGACTGCTGCGAGACGGCTCTCGGACAGATACGCAGTATTTT CASRIPKGLLRDGSRTDTQYF
TRBJ2-5 . TRBV7-9 . TGTGCCAGCAGCTTAATGACTCCTCAAGAGACCCAGTACTTC CASSLMTPQETQYF
TRBJ1-2 . TRBV2 once TGTGCCAGCTCATATGGCTACACCTTC CASSYGYTF
TRBJ2-1 . TRBV10-2 . TGCGCCAGCAGTAAACAGGGCCGCGGTGAGCAGTTCTTC CASSKQGRGEQFF
TRBJ2-7 TRBD1 TRBV6-6 . TGTGCCAGCAGTCCCGACAGGGCCGAGCAGTACTTC CASSPDRAEQYF
TRBJ1-3 . TRBV30 . TGTGCCTGGAGTGTACGGGACACAGACTCTGGAAACACCATATATTTT CAWSVRDTDSGNTIYF
TRBJ1-1 TRBD1 TRBV27 . TGTGCCAGCAGTCCCGAGCGGACAGGGAACATTTTGTACACTGAAGCTTTCTTT CASSPERTGNILYTEAFF
TRBJ2-5 . TRBV4-1 . TGCGCCAGCAGCCAAGAGGGGAGCGTTGAGACCCAGTACTTC CASSQEGSVETQYF
TRBJ2-5 . TRBV7-9 . TGTGCCAGCAGCCTCCGGGGTGGAGAGACCCAGTACTTC CASSLRGGETQYF
TRBJ2-7 TRBD2 TRBV15 . TGTGCCACCAGCAGAGACCGACTAGCGGGGACCTACGAGCAGTACTTC CATSRDRLAGTYEQYF
TRBJ2-5 . TRBV15 once TGTGCCACCAGCACAGTTGGCGGGACGGGCGAGACCCAGTACTTC CATSTVGGTGETQYF